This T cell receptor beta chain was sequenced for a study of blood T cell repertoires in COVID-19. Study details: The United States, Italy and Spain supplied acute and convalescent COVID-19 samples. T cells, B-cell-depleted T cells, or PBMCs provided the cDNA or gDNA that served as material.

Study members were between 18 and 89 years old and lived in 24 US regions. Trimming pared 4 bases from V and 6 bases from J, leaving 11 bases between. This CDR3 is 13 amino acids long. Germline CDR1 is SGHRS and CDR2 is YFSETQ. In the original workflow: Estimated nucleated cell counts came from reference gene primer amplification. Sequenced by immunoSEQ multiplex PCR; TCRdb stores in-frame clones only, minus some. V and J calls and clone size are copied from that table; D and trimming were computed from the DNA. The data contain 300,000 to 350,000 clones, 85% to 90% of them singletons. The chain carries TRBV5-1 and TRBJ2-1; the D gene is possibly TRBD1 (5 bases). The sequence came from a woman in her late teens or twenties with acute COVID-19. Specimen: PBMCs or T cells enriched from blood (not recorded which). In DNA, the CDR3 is TGCGCCAGCAGCGGGGCCGCAGGCAATGAGCAGTTCTTC. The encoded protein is CASSGAAGNEQFF.